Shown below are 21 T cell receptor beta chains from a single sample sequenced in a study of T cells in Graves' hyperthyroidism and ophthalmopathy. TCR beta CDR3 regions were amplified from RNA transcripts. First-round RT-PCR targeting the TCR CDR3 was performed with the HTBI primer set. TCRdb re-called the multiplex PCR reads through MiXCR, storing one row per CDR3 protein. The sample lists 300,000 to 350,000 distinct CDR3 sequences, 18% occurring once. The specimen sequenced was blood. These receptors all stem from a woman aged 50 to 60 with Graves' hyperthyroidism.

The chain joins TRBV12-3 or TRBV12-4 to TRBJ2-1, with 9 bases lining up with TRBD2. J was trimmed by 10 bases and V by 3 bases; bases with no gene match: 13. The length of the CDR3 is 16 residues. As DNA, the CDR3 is TGTGCCAGCAGTTTGGGCGGGGGGGCCTTTCTAGGGGAGCAGTTCTTC. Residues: CASSLGGGAFLGEQFF.

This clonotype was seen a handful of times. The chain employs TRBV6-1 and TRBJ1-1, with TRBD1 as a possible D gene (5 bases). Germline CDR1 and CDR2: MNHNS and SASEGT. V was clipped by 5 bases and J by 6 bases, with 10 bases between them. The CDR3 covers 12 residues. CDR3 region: CASSSGGAEAFF. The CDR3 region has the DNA TGTGCCAGCAGTTCCGGGGGTGCTGAAGCTTTCTTT.

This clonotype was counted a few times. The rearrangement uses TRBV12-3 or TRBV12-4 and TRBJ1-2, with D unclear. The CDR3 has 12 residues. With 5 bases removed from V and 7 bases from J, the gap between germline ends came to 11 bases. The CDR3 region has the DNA TGTGCCAGCAGTCCCCCAGAAAGTGGCTACACCTTC. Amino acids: CASSPPESGYTF.

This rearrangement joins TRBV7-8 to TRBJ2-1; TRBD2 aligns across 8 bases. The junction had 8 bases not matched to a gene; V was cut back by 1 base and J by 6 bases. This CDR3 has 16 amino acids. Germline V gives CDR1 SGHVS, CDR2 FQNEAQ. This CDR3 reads CASSLVHRLASNEQFF. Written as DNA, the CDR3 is TGTGCCAGCAGCTTAGTCCATAGACTAGCGAGCAATGAGCAGTTCTTC. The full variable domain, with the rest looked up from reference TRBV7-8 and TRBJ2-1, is GAGVSQSPRYKVAKRGQDVALRCDPISGHVSLFWYQQALGQGPEFLTYFQNEAQLDKSGLPSDRFFAERPEGSVSTLKIQRTQQEDSAVYLCASSLVHRLASNEQFFGPGTRLTVL.

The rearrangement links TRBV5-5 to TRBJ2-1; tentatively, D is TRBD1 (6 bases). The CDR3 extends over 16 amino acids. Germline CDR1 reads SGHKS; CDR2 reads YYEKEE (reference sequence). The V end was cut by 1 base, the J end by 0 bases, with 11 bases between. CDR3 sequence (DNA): TGTGCCAGCAGCTTGATTCAGGGGAGCTCCTACAATGAGCAGTTCTTC. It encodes CASSLIQGSSYNEQFF.

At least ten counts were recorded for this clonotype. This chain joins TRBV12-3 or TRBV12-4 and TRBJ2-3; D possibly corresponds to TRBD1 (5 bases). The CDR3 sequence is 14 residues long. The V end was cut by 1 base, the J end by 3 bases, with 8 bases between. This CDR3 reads CASSLVRVTDTQYF. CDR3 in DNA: TGTGCCAGCAGTTTAGTCAGGGTGACAGATACGCAGTATTTT.

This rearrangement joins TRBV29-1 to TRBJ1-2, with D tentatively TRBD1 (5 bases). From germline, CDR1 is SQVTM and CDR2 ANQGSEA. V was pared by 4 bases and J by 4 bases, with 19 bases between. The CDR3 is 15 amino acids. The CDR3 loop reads CSVGPFPGDSYGYTF. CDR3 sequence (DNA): TGCAGCGTTGGACCCTTCCCGGGGGATTCCTATGGCTACACCTTC.

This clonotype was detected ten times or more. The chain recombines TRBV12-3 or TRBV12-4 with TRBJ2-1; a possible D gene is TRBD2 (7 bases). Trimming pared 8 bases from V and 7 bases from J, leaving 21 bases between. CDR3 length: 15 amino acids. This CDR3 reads CASEGGGWSVNEQFF. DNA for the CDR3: TGTGCCAGCGAAGGGGGGGGTTGGTCGGTGAATGAGCAGTTCTTC.

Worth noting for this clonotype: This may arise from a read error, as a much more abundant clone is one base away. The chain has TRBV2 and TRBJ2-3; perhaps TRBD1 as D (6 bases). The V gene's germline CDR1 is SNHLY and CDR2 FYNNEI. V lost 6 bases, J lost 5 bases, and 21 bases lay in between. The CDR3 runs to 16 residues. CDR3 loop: CASSNRPHGDIDTQYF. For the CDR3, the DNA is TGTGCCAGCAGCAACAGACCCCACGGGGACATAGATACGCAGTATTTT.

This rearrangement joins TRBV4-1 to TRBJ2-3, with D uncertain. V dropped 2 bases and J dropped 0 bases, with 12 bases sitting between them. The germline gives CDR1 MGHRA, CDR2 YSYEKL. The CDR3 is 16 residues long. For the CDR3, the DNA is TGCGCCAGCAGCCAAAAATCGACAAGAAGCACAGATACGCAGTATTTT. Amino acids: CASSQKSTRSTDTQYF.

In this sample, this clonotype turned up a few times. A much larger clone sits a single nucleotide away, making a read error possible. CDR3 bases: TGTGCCAGCAGTGAGGGGCATGGGGTCTACGATCAGTACGTC. Encoded protein: CASSEGHGVYDQYV. This chain connects TRBV6-1 to TRBJ2-7, with D tentatively TRBD1 (5 bases). CDR1 MNHNS and CDR2 SASEGT come from the germline V gene. This CDR3 region has 14 residues.

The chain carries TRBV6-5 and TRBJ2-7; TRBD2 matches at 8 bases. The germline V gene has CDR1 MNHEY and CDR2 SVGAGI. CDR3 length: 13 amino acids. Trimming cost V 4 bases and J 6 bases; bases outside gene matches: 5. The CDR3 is CASSLTREGEQYF. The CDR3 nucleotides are TGTGCCAGCAGTTTAACCCGGGAGGGCGAGCAGTACTTC.

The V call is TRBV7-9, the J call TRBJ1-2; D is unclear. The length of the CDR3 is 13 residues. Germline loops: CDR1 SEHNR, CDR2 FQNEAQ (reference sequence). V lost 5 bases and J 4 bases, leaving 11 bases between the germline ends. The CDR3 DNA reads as TGTGCCAGCAGCCGACGGGAAATCTATGGCTACACCTTC. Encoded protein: CASSRREIYGYTF.

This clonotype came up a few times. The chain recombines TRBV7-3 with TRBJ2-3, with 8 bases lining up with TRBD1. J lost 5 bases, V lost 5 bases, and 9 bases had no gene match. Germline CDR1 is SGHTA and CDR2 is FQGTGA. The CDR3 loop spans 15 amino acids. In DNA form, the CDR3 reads TGTGCCAGCAGCCAACAGGGGGGTCGAGGAGATACGCAGTATTTT. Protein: CASSQQGGRGDTQYF.

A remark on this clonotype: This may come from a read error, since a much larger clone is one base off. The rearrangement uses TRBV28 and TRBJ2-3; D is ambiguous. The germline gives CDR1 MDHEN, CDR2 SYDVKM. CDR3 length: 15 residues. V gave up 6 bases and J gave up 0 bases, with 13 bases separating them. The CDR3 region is CASSLLRFSTDTQYF. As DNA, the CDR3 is TGTGCCAGCAGCCTCCTCAGGTTCAGCACAGATACGCAGTATTTT.

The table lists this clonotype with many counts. The CDR3 sequence is CASSEDGYTDTQYF. CDR3 nucleotides: TGTGCCAGCAGTGAGGACGGGTACACAGATACGCAGTATTTT. The chain carries TRBV6-2 or TRBV6-3 and TRBJ2-3; D gene ambiguous. Per the germline V gene, CDR1 is MNHEY and CDR2 is SVGEGT. Trimming shortened V by 5 bases and J by 2 bases, and 11 bases separated the two germline ends. This CDR3 region has 14 residues.

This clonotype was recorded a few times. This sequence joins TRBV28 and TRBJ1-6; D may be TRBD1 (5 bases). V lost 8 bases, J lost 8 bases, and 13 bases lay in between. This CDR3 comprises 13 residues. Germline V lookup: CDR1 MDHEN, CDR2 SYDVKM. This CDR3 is CASCGREDSPLHF. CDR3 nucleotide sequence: TGTGCCAGCTGCGGCAGGGAGGATTCACCCCTCCACTTT.

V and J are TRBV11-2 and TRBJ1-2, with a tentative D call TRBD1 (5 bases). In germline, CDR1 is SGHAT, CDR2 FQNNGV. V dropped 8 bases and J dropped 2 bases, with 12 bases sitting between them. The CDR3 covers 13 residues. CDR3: CASSHRTNYGYTF. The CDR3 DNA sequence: TGTGCCAGCTCACACAGGACAAACTATGGCTACACCTTC.

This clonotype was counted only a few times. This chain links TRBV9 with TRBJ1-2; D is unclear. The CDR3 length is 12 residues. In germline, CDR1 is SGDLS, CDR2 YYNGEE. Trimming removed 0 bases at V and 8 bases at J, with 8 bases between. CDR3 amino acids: CASSVGSDGYTF. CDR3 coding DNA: TGTGCCAGCAGCGTAGGGTCGGACGGCTACACCTTC.

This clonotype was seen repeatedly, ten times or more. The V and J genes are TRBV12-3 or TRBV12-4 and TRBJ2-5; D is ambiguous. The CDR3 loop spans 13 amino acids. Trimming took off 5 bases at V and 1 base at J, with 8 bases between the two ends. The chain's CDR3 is CASSLHGQETQYF. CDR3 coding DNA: TGTGCCAGCAGTCTTCACGGCCAAGAGACCCAGTACTTC.

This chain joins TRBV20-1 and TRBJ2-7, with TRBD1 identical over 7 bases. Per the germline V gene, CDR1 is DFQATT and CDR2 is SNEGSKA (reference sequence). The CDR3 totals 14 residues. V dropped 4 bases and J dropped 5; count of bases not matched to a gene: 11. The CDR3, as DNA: TGCAGTGCTAAGGTGTCAGGGGGTTTCAACGAGCAGTACTTC. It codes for CSAKVSGGFNEQYF.